Below, one T cell receptor (beta chain) is given with its context. Per the authors' pipeline: The assay estimated nucleated cells by amplifying reference gene primers. This table comes from immunoSEQ multiplex PCR, and its TCRdb copy is limited to in-frame clones, with some not included. V and J calls and clone size come straight from that table; D and trimming were deduced from the DNA. The profile shows some 150,000 clones, almost 85% of them singletons. Trimming took off 1 base at V and 7 bases at J, with 8 bases between the two ends. In germline, CDR1 is LNHDA, CDR2 SQIVND (reference sequence). The CDR3 runs 13 residues. These data originate in a study of blood T cell repertoires in COVID-19. Study-wide context: Italy, Spain and the United States were the sources of the convalescent and acute COVID-19 samples. Sources were T cells, B-cell-depleted T cells, or PBMCs; the material itself was cDNA or gDNA.

This receptor was obtained from a man between 35 and 55 years old who had recovered from COVID-19. Sequences were obtained from peripheral blood. This chain uses TRBV19 with TRBJ2-1; D is ambiguous. CDR3 sequence: CASSIARENEQFF. The CDR3 region has the DNA TGTGCCAGTAGTATAGCCCGCGAGAATGAGCAGTTCTTC. Full variable domain (missing parts from reference TRBV19 and TRBJ2-1): DGGITQSPKYLFRKEGQNVTLSCEQNLNHDAMYWYRQDPGQGLRLIYYSQIVNDFQKGDIAEGYSVSREKKESFPLTVTSAQKNPTAFYLCASSIARENEQFFGPGTRLTVL.